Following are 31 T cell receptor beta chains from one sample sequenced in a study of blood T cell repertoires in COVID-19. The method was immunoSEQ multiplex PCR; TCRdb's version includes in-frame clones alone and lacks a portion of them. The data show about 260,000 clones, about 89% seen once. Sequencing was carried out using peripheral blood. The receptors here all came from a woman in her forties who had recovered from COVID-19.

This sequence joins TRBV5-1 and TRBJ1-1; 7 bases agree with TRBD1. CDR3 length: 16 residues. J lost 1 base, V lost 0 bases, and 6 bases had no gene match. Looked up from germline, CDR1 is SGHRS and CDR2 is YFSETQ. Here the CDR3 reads CASSLVTGVWNTEAFF. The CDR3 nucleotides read TGCGCCAGCAGCTTGGTTACAGGGGTCTGGAACACTGAAGCTTTCTTT.

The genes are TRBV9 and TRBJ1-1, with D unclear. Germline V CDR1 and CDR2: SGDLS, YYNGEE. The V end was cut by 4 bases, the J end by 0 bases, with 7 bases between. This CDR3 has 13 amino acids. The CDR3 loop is CASSLAMNTEAFF. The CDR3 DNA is TGTGCCAGCAGCCTCGCTATGAACACTGAAGCTTTCTTT.

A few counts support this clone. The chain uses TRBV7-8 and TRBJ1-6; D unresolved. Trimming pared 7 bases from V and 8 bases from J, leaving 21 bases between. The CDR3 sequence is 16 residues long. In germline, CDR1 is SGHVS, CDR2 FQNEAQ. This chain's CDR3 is CASTTGLNSFDSPLHF. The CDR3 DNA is TGTGCCAGCACCACCGGTCTGAACAGCTTCGATTCACCCCTCCACTTT. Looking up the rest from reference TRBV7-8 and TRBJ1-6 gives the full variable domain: GAGVSQSPRYKVAKRGQDVALRCDPISGHVSLFWYQQALGQGPEFLTYFQNEAQLDKSGLPSDRFFAERPEGSVSTLKIQRTQQEDSAVYLCASTTGLNSFDSPLHFGNGTRLTVT.

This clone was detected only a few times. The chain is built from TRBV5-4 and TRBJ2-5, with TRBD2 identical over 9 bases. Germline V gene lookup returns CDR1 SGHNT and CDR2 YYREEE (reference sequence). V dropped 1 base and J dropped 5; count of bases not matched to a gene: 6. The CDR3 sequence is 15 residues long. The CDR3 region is CASSLKRTSGETQYF. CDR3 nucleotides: TGTGCCAGCAGCTTGAAGAGAACTAGCGGGGAGACCCAGTACTTC.

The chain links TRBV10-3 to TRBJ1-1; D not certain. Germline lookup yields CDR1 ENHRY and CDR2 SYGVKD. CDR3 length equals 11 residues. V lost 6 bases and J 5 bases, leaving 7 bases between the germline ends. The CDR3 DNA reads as TGTGCCATCAGGCAAGAGACTGAAGCTTTCTTT. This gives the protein CAIRQETEAFF.

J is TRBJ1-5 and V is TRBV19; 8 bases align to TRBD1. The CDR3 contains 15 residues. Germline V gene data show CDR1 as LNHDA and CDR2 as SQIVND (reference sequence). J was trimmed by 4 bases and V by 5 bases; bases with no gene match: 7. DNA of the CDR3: TGTGCCAGTAGTTCCAGGACAGGGTTAAATCAGCCCCAGCATTTT. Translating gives CASSSRTGLNQPQHF.

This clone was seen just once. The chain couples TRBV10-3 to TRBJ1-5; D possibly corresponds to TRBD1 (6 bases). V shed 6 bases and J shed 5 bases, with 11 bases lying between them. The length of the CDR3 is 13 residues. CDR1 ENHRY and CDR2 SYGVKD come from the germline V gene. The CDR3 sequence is CAISPRGDQPQHF. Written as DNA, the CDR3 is TGTGCCATCAGCCCCAGGGGCGATCAGCCCCAGCATTTT.

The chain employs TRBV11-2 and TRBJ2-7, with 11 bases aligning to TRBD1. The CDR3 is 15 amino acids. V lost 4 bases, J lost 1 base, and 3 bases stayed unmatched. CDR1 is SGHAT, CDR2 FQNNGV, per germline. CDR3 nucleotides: TGTGCCAGCAGCTGGGGACAGGGGGTGTCCTACGAGCAGTACTTC. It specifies CASSWGQGVSYEQYF.

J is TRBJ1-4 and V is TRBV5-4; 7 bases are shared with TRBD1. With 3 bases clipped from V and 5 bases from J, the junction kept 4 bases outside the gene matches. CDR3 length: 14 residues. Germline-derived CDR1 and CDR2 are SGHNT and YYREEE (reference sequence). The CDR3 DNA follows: TGTGCCAGCAGCTCGGACAGGTACAATGAAAAACTGTTTTTT. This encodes CASSSDRYNEKLFF.

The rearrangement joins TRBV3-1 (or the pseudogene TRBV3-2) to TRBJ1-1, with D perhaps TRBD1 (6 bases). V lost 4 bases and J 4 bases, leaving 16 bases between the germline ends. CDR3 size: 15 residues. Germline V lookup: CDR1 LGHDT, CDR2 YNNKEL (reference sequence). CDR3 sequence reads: CASSLPGVWGTEAFF. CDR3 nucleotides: TGTGCCAGCAGCCTCCCAGGGGTCTGGGGCACTGAAGCTTTCTTT.

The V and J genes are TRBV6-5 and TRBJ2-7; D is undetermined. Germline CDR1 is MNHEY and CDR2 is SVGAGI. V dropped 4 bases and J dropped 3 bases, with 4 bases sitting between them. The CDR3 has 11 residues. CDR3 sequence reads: CASSFNYEQYF. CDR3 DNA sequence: TGTGCCAGCAGTTTTAACTACGAGCAGTACTTC.

The CDR3 reads CAWALARGGETQYF. The CDR3 DNA reads as TGTGCCTGGGCCCTTGCTCGGGGAGGTGAGACCCAGTACTTC. The chain is built from TRBV30 and TRBJ2-5; the D gene is possibly TRBD2 (6 bases). V lost 5 bases to trimming and J lost 5 bases, with 18 bases between them. The CDR3 extends over 14 amino acids. CDR1 GTSNPN and CDR2 SVGIG come from the germline V gene (reference sequence).

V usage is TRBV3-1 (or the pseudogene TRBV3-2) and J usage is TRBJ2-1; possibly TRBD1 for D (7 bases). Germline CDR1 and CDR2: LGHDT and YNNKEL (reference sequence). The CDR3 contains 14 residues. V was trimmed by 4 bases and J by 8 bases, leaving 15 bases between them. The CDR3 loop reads CASSLMEGAHEQFF. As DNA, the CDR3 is TGTGCCAGCAGCCTAATGGAGGGGGCCCATGAGCAGTTCTTC.

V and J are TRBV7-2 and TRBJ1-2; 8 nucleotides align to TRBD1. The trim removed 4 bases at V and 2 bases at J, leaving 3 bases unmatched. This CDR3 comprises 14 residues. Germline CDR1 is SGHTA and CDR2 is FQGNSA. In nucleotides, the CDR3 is TGTGCCAGCAGCTCGGACAGGGAAAACTATGGCTACACCTTC. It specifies CASSSDRENYGYTF. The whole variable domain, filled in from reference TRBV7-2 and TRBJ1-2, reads GAGVSQSPSNKVTEKGKDVELRCDPISGHTALYWYRQSLGQGLEFLIYFQGNSAPDKSGLPSDRFSAERTGGSVSTLTIQRTQQEDSAVYLCASSSDRENYGYTFGSGTRLTVV.

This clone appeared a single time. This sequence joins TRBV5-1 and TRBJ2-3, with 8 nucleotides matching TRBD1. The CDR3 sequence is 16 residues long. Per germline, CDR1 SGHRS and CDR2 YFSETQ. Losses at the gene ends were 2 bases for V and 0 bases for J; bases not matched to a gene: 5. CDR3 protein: CASSFAGTGSTDTQYF. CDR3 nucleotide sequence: TGCGCCAGCAGCTTTGCCGGGACAGGTAGCACAGATACGCAGTATTTT. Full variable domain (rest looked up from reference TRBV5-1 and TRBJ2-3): KAGVTQTPRYLIKTRGQQVTLSCSPISGHRSVSWYQQTPGQGLQFLFEYFSETQRNKGNFPGRFSGRQFSNSRSEMNVSTLELGDSALYLCASSFAGTGSTDTQYFGPGTRLTVL.

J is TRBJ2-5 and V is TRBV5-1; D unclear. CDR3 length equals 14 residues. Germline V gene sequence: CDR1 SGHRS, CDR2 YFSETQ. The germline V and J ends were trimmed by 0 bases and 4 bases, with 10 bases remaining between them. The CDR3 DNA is TGCGCCAGCAGCTTGGTTAGTCGCGGAGAGACCCAGTACTTC. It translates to CASSLVSRGETQYF.

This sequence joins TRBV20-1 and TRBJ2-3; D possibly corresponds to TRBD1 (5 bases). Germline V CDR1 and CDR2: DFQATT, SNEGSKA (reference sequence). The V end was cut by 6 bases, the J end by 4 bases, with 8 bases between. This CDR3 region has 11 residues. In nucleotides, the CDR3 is TGCAGTGCAACACAGGCAGATACGCAGTATTTT. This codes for CSATQADTQYF.

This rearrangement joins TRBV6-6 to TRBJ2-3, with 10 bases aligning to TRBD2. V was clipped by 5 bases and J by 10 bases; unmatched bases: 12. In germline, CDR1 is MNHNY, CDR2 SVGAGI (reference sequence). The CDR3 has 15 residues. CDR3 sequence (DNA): TGTGCCAGCAGTCTCTTAGCGGGGGGCAGGTTTGCGCAGTATTTT. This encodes CASSLLAGGRFAQYF.

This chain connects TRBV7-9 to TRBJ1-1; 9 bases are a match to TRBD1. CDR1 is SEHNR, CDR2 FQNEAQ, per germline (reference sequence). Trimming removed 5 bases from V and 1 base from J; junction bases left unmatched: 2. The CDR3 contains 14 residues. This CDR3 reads CASSPTGGNTEAFF. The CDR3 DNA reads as TGTGCCAGCAGCCCGACAGGGGGGAACACTGAAGCTTTCTTT.

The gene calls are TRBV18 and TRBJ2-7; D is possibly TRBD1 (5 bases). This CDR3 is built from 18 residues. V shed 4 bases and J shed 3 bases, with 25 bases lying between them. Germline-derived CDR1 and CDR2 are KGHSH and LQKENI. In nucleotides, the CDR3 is TGTGCCAGCTCACTACTCGGTAAAAGGGGCCCCCCGGTCTACGAGCAGTACTTC. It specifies CASSLLGKRGPPVYEQYF.

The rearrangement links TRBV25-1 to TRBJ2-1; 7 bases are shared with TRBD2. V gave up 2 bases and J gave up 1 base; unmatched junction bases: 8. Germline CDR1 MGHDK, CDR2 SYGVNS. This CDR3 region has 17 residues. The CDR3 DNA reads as TGTGCCAGCAGTGAAGGAGGGGCGGGGGTGTCCTACAATGAGCAGTTCTTC. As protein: CASSEGGAGVSYNEQFF.

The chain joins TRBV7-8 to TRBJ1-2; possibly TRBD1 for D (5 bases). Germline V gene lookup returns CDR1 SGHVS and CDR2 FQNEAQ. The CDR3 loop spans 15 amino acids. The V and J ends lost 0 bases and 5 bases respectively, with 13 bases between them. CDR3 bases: TGTGCCAGCAGCTTAGCGCCACAGGCTGGTTATGGCTACACCTTC. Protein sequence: CASSLAPQAGYGYTF.

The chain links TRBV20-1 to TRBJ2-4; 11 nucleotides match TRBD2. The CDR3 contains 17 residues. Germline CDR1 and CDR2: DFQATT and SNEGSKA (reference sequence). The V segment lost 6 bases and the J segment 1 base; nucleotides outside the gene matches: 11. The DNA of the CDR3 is TGCAGTGCGAGTCGGCTAGCGGGGGGAGGGGCCAAAAACATTCAGTACTTC. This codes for CSASRLAGGGAKNIQYF.

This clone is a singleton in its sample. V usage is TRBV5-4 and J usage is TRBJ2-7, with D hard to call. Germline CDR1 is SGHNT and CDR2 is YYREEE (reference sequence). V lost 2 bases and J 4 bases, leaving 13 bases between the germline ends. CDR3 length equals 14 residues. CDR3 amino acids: CASSLYSSSYEQYF. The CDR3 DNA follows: TGTGCCAGCAGCTTATACAGCAGTAGTTACGAGCAGTACTTC.

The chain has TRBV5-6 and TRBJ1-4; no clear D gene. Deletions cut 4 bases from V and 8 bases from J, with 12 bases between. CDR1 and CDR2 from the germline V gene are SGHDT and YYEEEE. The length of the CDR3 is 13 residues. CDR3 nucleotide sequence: TGTGCCAGCAGCCCGCCGTCTAGCGAAAAACTGTTTTTT. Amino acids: CASSPPSSEKLFF.

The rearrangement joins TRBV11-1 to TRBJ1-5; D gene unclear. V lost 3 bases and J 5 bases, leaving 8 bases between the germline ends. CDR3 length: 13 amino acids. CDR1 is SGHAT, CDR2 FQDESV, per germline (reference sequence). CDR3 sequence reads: CASSLFPDQPQHF. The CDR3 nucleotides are TGTGCCAGCAGCTTGTTTCCCGATCAGCCCCAGCATTTT.

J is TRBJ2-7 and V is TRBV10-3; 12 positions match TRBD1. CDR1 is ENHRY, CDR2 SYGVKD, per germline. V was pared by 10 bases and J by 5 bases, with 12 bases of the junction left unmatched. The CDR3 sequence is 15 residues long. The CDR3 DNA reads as TGTGCCACGGCCGGGACAGGGGGCGCAATAAACGAGCAGTACTTC. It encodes CATAGTGGAINEQYF.

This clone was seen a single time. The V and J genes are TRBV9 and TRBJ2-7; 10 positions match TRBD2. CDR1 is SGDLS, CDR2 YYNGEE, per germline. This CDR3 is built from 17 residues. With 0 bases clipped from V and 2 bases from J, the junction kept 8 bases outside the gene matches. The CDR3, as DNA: TGTGCCAGCAGCGTAGGCACTAGCGGGGTATCGGCCTACGAGCAGTACTTC. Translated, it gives CASSVGTSGVSAYEQYF.

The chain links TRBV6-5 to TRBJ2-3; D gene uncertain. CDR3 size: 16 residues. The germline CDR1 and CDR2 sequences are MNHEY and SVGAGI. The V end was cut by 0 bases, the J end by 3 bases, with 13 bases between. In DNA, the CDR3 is TGTGCCAGCAGTTACTCACCCAGGTTTGAAACAGATACGCAGTATTTT. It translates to CASSYSPRFETDTQYF.

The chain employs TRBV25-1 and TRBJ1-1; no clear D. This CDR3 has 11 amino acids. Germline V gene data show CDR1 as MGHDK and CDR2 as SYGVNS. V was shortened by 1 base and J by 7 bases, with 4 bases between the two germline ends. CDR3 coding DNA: TGTGCCAGCAGTGAATGGAGTGAAGCTTTCTTT. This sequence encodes CASSEWSEAFF.

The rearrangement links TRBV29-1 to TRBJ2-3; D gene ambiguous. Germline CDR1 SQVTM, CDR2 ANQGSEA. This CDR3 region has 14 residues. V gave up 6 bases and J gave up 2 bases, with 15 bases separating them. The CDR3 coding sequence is TGCAGCGTGGGTGCTGGAGATGTCACAGATACGCAGTATTTT. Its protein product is CSVGAGDVTDTQYF.